A selection of T cell receptor beta chains follows, all from one sample in a study of T cells in Graves' hyperthyroidism and ophthalmopathy. TCRdb processed the multiplex PCR reads anew with MiXCR; each CDR3 protein has one entry. The sample has 540,000 or so distinct CDR3 sequences, 46% seen once. The sample consisted of peripheral blood or thyroid tissue (not recorded which). The receptors come from an adult woman with Graves' disease, either hyperthyroidism or ophthalmopathy (not recorded which). CDR3s include the opening cysteine and the closing phenylalanine or tryptophan. Each record gives: V gene, clone size, D gene, J gene, CDR3 DNA, CDR3 protein. The D gene is left open where the match is weak. Expanded clones get a size class; other rows say once, few or many, or leave the size out.

TRBV7-8	-	TRBD2	TRBJ2-5	TGTGCCAGCAGCTTTTTTAGGGTAGCGGGACACCACCAAGAGACCCAGTACTTC	CASSFFRVAGHHQETQYF
TRBV5-1	-	TRBD2	TRBJ2-7	TGCGCCAGCAGCGGGGGGACTAGCGGGGGCTCCTACGAGCAGTACTTC	CASSGGTSGGSYEQYF
TRBV6-1	-	TRBD1	TRBJ2-7	TGTGCCAGCAGGTTGCGGCCGGGACAGGGCTACGAGCAGTACTTC	CASRLRPGQGYEQYF
TRBV5-1	-	-	TRBJ2-3	TGCGCCAGCAGCCTCGGCACGGGAGAGACAGATACGCGGTATTTT	CASSLGTGETDTRYF
TRBV7-2	-	TRBD2	TRBJ2-7	TGTGCCAGCAGTCCCCGCGGAACTAGCGGGAGTTGGAACGAGCAGTACTTC	CASSPRGTSGSWNEQYF
TRBV7-2	-	-	TRBJ1-2	TGTGCCAGCAGCTTCTCGGGGGCCAGGGTCGGCCTCTATGGCTACACCTTC	CASSFSGARVGLYGYTF
TRBV29-1	-	TRBD1	TRBJ2-7	TGCAGCGCGGGACAGGGTTCCGACGAGCAGTACTTC	CSAGQGSDEQYF
TRBV7-2	many	TRBD1	TRBJ2-7	TGTGCCAGCAGCCCCGGGACAGGGTTGCCCTACGAGCAGTACTTC	CASSPGTGLPYEQYF
TRBV25-1	many	-	TRBJ1-3	TGTGCCAGCTCACCAGGCTCAGGAAACACCATATATTTT	CASSPGSGNTIYF
TRBV20-1	-	-	TRBJ1-5	TGCAGTGCTATTAAGGCAGGGAGCCCCAATCAGCCCCAGCATTTT	CSAIKAGSPNQPQHF
TRBV7-2	-	-	TRBJ2-5	TGTGCCAGCAGTGAAGGTGTCAGAAGAGAGACCCAGTACTTC	CASSEGVRRETQYF
TRBV7-9	-	-	TRBJ1-1	TGTGCCAGCACCAAAAGCGGGGTCGTTGGTGAAGCTTTCTTT	CASTKSGVVGEAFF
TRBV20-1	-	TRBD1	TRBJ1-5	TGCAGTGCTCCACGGGGAGGGGGCGGCAGCAATCAGCCCCAGCATTTT	CSAPRGGGGSNQPQHF
TRBV24-1	many	-	TRBJ1-3	TGTGCCATCCGGGGAGCACCTTCTGGAAACACCATATATTTT	CAIRGAPSGNTIYF
TRBV29-1	few	-	TRBJ1-4	TGCAGCGTCAGACAGAGTAATGAAAAACTGTTTTTT	CSVRQSNEKLFF
TRBV7-2	many	-	TRBJ2-2	TGTGCCAGCAGCTTTGGTATAAACACCGGGGAGCTGTTTTTT	CASSFGINTGELFF
TRBV2	many	-	TRBJ1-2	TGTGCCAGCAGTGAACAGCACCGATTTTATGGCTACACCTTC	CASSEQHRFYGYTF
TRBV14	-	TRBD1	TRBJ1-2	TGTGCCAGCAGCCAGACAGGGGAGCGCGGCTACACCTTC	CASSQTGERGYTF
TRBV28	-	-	TRBJ2-5	TGTGCCAGCAGTGGTTGGCGCATTCAAGAGACCCAGTACTTC	CASSGWRIQETQYF
TRBV10-3	-	-	TRBJ2-2	TGTGCCATCAGTGAGCAGGAGGACTACGCCGGGGAGCTGTTTTTT	CAISEQEDYAGELFF
TRBV2	many	-	TRBJ1-2	TGTGCCAGCAGTGAAGAAAAGACAGCCTATGGCTACACCTTC	CASSEEKTAYGYTF
TRBV11-2	-	-	TRBJ2-3	TGTGCCAGCAGCTTAGTGGCTAGCAGAAGCACAGATACGCAGTATTTT	CASSLVASRSTDTQYF
TRBV24-1	-	TRBD1	TRBJ1-1	TGTGCCACCAGTGATATCGGGACAGGGGGTCTGGCTGAAGCTTTCTTT	CATSDIGTGGLAEAFF
TRBV6-1	-	-	TRBJ1-6	TGTGCCAGCAGTCGCAGTGGCGGGACCCGAAGGTCACCCCTCCACTTT	CASSRSGGTRRSPLHF